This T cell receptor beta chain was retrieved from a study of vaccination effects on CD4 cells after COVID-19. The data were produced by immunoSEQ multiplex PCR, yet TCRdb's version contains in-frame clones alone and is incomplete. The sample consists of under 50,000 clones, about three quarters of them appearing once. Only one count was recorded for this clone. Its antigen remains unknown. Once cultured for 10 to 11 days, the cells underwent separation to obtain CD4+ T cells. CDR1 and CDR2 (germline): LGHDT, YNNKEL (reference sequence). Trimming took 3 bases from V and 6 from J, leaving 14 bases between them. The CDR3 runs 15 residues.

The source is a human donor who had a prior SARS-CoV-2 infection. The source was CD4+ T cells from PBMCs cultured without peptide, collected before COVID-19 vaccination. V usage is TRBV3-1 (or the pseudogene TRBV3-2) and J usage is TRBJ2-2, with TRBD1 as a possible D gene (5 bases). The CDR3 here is CASSHHGGAAGELFF. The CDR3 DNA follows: TGTGCCAGCAGCCATCATGGTGGGGCAGCCGGGGAGCTGTTTTTT.